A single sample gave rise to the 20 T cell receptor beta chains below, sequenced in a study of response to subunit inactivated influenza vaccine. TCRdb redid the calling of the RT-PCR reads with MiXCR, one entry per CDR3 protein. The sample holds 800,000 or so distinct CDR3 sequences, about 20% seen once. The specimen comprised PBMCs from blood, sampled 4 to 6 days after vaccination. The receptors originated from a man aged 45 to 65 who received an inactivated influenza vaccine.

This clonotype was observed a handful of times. The CDR3 reads CASGTGDGYTF. CDR3 bases: TGTGCCAGCGGGACAGGGGACGGCTACACCTTC. The V gene is TRBV4-2, the J gene TRBJ1-2, with 10 positions matching TRBD1. V lost 8 bases, J lost 8 bases, and 2 bases stayed unmatched. The germline CDR1 and CDR2 sequences are LGHNA and YNFKEQ. CDR3 length equals 11 residues.

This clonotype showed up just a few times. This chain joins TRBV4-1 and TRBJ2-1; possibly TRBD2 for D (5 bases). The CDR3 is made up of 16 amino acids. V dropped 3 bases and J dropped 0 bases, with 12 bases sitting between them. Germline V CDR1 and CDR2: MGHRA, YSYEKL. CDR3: CASSQRTASSYNEQFF. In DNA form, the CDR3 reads TGCGCCAGCAGCCAGAGGACTGCGAGCTCCTACAATGAGCAGTTCTTC.

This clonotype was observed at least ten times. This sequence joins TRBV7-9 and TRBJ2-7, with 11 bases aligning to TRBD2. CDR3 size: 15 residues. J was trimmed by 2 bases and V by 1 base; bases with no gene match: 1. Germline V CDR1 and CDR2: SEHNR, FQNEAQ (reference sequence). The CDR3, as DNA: TGTGCCAGCAGCTTAGTGACTAGCGGGACCTACGAGCAGTACTTC. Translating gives CASSLVTSGTYEQYF.

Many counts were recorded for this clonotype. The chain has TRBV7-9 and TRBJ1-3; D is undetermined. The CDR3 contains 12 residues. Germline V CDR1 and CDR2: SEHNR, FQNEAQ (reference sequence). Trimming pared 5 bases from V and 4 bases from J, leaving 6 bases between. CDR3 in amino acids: CASSPTGNTIYF. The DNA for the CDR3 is TGTGCCAGCAGCCCGACAGGAAACACCATATATTTT.

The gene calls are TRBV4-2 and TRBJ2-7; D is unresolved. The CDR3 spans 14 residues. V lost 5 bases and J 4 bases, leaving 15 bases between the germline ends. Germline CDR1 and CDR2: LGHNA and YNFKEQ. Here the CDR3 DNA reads TGTGCCAGCAGCTATCTTGGCGATACTTACGAGCAGTACTTC. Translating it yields CASSYLGDTYEQYF.

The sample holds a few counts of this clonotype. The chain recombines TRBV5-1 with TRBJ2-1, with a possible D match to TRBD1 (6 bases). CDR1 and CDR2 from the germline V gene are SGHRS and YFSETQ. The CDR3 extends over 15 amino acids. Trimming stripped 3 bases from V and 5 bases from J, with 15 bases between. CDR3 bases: TGCGCCAGCAGCTCAGGGACACTTCTTGACAATGAGCAGTTCTTC. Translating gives CASSSGTLLDNEQFF.

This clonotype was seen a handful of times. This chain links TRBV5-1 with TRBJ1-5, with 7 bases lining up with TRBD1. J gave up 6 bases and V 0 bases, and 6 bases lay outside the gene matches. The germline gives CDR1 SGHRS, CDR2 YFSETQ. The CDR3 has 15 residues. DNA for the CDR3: TGCGCCAGCAGCTTGGGGGGACAGAGGGGTCAGCCCCAGCATTTT. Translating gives CASSLGGQRGQPQHF.

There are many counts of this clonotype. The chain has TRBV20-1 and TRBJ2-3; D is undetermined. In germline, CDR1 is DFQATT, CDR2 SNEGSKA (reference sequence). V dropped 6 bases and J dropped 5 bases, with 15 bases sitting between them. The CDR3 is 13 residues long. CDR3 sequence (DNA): TGCAGTGCCGAGGTTCGGGCGAGAGATACGCAGTATTTT. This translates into CSAEVRARDTQYF.

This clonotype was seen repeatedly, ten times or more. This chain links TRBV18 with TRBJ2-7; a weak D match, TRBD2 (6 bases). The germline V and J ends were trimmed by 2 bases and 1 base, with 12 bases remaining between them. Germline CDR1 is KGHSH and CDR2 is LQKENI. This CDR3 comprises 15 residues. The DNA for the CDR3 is TGTGCCAGCTCACCATACGGGGGTGCGTCCTACGAGCAGTACTTC. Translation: CASSPYGGASYEQYF.

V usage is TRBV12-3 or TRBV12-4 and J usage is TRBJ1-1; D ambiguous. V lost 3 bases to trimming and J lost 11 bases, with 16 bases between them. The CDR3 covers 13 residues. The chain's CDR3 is CASSFGVGILAFF. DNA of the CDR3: TGTGCCAGCAGTTTTGGAGTAGGGATTTTGGCTTTCTTT.

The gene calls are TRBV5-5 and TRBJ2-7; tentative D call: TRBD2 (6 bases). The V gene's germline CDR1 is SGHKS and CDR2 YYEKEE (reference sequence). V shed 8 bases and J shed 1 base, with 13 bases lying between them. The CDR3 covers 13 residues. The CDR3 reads CARGGLGSYEQYF. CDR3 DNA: TGTGCCAGGGGGGGTCTTGGGTCCTACGAGCAGTACTTC.

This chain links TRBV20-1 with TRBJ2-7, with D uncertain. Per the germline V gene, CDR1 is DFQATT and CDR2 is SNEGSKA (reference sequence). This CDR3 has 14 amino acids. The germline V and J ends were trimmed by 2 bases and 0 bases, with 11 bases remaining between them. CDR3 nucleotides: TGCAGTGCTAGATCGGTCCTAGTCTCCTACGAGCAGTACTTC. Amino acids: CSARSVLVSYEQYF.

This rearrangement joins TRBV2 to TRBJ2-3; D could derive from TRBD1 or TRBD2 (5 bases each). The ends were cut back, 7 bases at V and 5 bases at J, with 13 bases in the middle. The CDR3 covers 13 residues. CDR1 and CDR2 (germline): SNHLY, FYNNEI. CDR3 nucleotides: TGTGCCAGCATGAGGGGCCGGGGAGATACGCAGTATTTT. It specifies CASMRGRGDTQYF. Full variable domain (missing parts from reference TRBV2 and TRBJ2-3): EPEVTQTPSHQVTQMGQEVILRCVPISNHLYFYWYRQILGQKVEFLVSFYNNEISEKSEIFDDQFSVERPDGSNFTLKIRSTKLEDSAMYFCASMRGRGDTQYFGPGTRLTVL.

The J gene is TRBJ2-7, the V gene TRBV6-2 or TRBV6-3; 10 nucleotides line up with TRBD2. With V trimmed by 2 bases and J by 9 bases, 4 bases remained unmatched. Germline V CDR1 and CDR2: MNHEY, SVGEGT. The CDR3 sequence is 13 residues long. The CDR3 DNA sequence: TGTGCCAGCAGTTACGCCCTAGCGGGAGTGCAGTACTTC. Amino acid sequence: CASSYALAGVQYF.

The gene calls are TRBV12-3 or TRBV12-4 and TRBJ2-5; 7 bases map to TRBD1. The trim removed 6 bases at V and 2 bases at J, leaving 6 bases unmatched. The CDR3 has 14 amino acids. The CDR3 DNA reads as TGTGCCAGCAGCAAGACAGGGCGGCAAGAGACCCAGTACTTC. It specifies CASSKTGRQETQYF.

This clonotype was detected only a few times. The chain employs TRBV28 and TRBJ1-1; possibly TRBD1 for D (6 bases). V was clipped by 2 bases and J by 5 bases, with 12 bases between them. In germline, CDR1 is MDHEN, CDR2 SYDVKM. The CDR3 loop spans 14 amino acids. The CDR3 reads CASSLRGGVTEAFF. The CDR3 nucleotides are TGTGCCAGCAGTTTAAGGGGGGGCGTTACTGAAGCTTTCTTT.

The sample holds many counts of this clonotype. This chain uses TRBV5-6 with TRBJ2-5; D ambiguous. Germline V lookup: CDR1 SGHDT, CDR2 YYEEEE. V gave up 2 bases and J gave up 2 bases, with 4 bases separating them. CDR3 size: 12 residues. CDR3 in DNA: TGTGCCAGCAGCTTTACTCAAGAGACCCAGTACTTC. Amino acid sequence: CASSFTQETQYF. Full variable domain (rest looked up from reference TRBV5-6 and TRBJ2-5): DAGVTQSPTHLIKTRGQQVTLRCSPKSGHDTVSWYQQALGQGPQFIFQYYEEEERQRGNFPDRFSGHQFPNYSSELNVNALLLGDSALYLCASSFTQETQYFGPGTRLLVL.

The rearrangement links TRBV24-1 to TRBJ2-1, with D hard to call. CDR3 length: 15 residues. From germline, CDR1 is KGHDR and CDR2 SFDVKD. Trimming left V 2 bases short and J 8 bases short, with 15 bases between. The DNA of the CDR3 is TGTGCCACCAGTGATTACGTCGGTCGGAGTTATGAGCAGTTCTTC. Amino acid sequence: CATSDYVGRSYEQFF.

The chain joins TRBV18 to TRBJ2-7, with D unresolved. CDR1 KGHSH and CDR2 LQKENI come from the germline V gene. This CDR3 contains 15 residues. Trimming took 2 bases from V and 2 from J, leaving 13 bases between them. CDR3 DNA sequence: TGTGCCAGCTCACCAAATTCGGGTTCCACCTACGAGCAGTACTTC. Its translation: CASSPNSGSTYEQYF.

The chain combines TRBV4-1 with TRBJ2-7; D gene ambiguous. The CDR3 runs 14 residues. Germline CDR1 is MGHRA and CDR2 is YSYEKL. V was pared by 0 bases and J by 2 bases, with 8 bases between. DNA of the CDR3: TGCGCCAGCAGCCAAGAACCTTTTCCCTACGAGCAGTACTTC. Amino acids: CASSQEPFPYEQYF.